This T cell receptor beta chain was recorded in a study of T cell clones after liver transplantation. Libraries were prepared by immunoSEQ multiplex PCR; TCRdb keeps only in-frame clonotypes and omits some of them. Among around 110,000 clones listed, about nine tenths were seen once. With 5 bases clipped from V and 11 bases from J, the junction kept 9 bases outside the gene matches. The CDR3 spans 13 residues. The germline CDR1 and CDR2 sequences are WNHNN and SYGVQD (reference sequence). CD3+CD4+ and CD3+CD8+ cells were FACS-sorted from thawed unstimulated PBMCs. The material sequenced was CD4+ T cells from blood, taken 12 months after liver transplant. The chain combines TRBV10-1 with TRBJ2-7, with 10 bases aligning to TRBD2. The origin of this receptor is a human patient who received a liver transplant. Some T cells may be graft donor cells. The CDR3 is CASSKELAGRKYF. The CDR3, as DNA: TGCGCCAGCAGTAAAGAACTAGCGGGAAGGAAGTACTTC.